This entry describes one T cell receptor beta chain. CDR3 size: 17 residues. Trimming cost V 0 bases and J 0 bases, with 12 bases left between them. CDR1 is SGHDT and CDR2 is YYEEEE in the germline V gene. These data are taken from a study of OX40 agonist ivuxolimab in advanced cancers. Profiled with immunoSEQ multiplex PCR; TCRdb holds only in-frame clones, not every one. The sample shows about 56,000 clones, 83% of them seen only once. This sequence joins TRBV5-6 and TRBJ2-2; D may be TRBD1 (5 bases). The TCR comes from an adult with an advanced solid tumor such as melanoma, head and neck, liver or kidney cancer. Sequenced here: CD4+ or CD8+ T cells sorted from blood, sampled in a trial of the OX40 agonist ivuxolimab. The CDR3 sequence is CASSLVWGSPNTGELFF. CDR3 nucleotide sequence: TGTGCCAGCAGCTTGGTATGGGGCAGTCCGAACACCGGGGAGCTGTTTTTT.